This TCR beta chain is from a study of cytomegalovirus exposure and HLA in healthy donors. It was with 60 Vbeta and 13 Jbeta primers that the PCR ran. Using immunoSEQ multiplex PCR, the repertoire was profiled, and TCRdb retains in-frame clones only, with some absent. The data hold 100,000 to 150,000 clones, with around 86% observed a single time. The CDR3 extends over 16 amino acids. V gave up 6 bases and J gave up 4 bases, with 18 bases separating them. CDR1 and CDR2 from the germline V gene are MDHEN and SYDVKM. The source of this sequence is a young man in good health and CMV-seronegative. Sequenced sample: PBMCs. The J gene is TRBJ2-2, the V gene TRBV28, with D perhaps TRBD2 (6 bases). The CDR3 sequence: CASSRGAGSFTGELFF. CDR3 nucleotides: TGTGCCAGCAGCCGCGGGGCAGGGAGTTTCACCGGGGAGCTGTTTTTT. The whole variable domain, remainder taken from reference TRBV28 and TRBJ2-2, is DVKVTQSSRYLVKRTGEKVFLECVQDMDHENMFWYRQDPGLGLRLIYFSYDVKMKEKGDIPEGYSVSREKKERFSLILESASTNQTSMYLCASSRGAGSFTGELFFGEGSRLTVL.